This T cell receptor beta chain was documented in a study of PD-1 blockade in classical Hodgkin lymphoma. Regarding the study as a whole: Complete responders' baseline diversity resembled that of newly diagnosed patients. The authors excluded patients who started nivolumab under 1 year after ASCT. At C4D1, TCR diversity had climbed significantly for CD4+ cells, though not for CD8+ cells.

With regard to this clone: The antigen remains undetermined.

The time point: cycle 4 day 1 (C4D1), after more than five weeks of nivolumab. Relapses following autologous stem cell transplantation were seen in all patients, with brentuximab vedotin exposure varying. The patients, who had relapsed/refractory classical Hodgkin lymphoma, achieved best responses of complete response, partial response or progressive disease. This table comes from immunoSEQ multiplex PCR, and its TCRdb copy is limited to in-frame clones, with some not included. The sample records 20,000 to 30,000 clones, around 84% being singletons. V was shortened by 0 bases and J by 5 bases, with 7 bases between the two germline ends. This CDR3 contains 14 residues. The V gene's germline CDR1 is MNHEY and CDR2 SVGAGI.

The V gene is TRBV6-5, the J gene TRBJ2-2; no definite D call. The specimen was peripheral blood mononuclear cells (PBMCs), collected before the fourth cycle of nivolumab. The sequence was collected from a human donor with classical Hodgkin lymphoma. CDR3 in DNA: TGTGCCAGCAGTTACTCTCAGAAAACCGGGGAGCTGTTTTTT. Amino acids: CASSYSQKTGELFF.